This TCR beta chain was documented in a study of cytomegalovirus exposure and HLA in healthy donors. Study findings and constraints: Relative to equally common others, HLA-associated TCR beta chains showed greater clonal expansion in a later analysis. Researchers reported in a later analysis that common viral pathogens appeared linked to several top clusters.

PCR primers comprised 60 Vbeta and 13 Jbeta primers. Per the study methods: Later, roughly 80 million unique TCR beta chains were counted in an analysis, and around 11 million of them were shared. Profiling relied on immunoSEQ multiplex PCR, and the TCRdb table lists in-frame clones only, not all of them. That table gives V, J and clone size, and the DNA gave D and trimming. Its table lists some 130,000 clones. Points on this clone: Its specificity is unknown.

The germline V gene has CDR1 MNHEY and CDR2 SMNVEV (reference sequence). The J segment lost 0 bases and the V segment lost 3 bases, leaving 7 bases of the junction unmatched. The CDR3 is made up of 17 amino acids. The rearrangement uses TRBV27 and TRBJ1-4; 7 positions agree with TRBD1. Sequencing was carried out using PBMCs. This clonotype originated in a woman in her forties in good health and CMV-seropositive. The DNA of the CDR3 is TGTGCCAGCAGTTTCCCGACAGGGATTGCAACTAATGAAAAACTGTTTTTT. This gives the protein CASSFPTGIATNEKLFF.